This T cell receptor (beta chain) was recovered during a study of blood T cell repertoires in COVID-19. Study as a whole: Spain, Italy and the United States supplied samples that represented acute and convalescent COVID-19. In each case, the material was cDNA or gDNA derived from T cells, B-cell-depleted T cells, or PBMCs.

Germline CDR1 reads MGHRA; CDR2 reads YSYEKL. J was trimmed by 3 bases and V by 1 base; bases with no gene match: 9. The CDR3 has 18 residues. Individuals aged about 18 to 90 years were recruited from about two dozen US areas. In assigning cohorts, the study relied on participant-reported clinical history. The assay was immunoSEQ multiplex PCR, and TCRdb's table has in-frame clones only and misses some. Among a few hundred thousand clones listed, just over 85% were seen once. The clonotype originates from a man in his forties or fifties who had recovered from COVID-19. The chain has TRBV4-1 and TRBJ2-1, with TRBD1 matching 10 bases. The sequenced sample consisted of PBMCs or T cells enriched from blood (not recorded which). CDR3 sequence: CASSQGGRDRGYYNEQFF. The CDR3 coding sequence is TGCGCCAGCAGCCAAGGGGGGCGGGACAGGGGTTACTACAATGAGCAGTTCTTC.